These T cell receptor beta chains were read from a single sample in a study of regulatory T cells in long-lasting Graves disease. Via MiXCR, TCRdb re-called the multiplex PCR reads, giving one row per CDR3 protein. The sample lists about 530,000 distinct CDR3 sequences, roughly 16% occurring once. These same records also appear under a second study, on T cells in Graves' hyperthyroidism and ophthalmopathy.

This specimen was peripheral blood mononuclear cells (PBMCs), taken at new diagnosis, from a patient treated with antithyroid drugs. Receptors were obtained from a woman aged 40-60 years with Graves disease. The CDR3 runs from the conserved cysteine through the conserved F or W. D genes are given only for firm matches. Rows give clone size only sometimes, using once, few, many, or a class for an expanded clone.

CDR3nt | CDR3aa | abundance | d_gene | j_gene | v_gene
TGCAGTGCTAGTTTACAGGGAGGTCAGCCCCAGCATTTT | CSASLQGGQPQHF | few | . | TRBJ1-5 | TRBV20-1
TGTGCCAGCTCACCGGGGGATCCAGGCGTGAACACTGAAGCTTTCTTT | CASSPGDPGVNTEAFF | . | . | TRBJ1-1 | TRBV18
TGTGCCAGCAGCTCCGACTACACAGATACGCAGTATTTT | CASSSDYTDTQYF | many | . | TRBJ2-3 | TRBV7-3
TGCGCCAGCAGCCCATCCTTTTATGGCGCACATGGGCAGTTCTTC | CASSPSFYGAHGQFF | many | . | TRBJ2-1 | TRBV5-1
TGTGCCAGCAGTGACGGTCCCTGGGTGGATACGCAGTATTTT | CASSDGPWVDTQYF | many | . | TRBJ2-3 | TRBV2
TGCGCCAGCAGCCCATACGGACAGGGTAACACCGGGGAGCTGTTTTTT | CASSPYGQGNTGELFF | . | TRBD1 | TRBJ2-2 | TRBV5-1
TGCGCCAGCAGCTTGGAAGGGCGGGGGACGTGGGATACGCAGTATTTT | CASSLEGRGTWDTQYF | few | TRBD2 | TRBJ2-3 | TRBV5-1
TGTGCCTGGAGTGTAGCGGGCGGCTACACCTTC | CAWSVAGGYTF | many | . | TRBJ1-2 | TRBV30
TGTGCCAGCAGCGTAGATCTAAGGACCCAGTACTTC | CASSVDLRTQYF | . | . | TRBJ2-5 | TRBV9
TGTGCCAGCAGAGAAAGCGGGGACCAAGAGACCCAGTACTTC | CASRESGDQETQYF | many | TRBD2 | TRBJ2-5 | TRBV12-3/TRBV12-4
TGCGCCAGCAGCTTGATAAGGGTCTCCGGGGAGCTGTTTTTT | CASSLIRVSGELFF | many | . | TRBJ2-2 | TRBV5-1
TGCAGTGCTAGAGATGGGACTCTCCTCCTTCAAGAAGCTTTCTTT | CSARDGTLLLQEAFF | many | . | TRBJ1-1 | TRBV20-1
TGTGCCAGCAGTTACTTGGCGGTGACAGGGACTGATGGCTACACCTTC | CASSYLAVTGTDGYTF | many | TRBD1 | TRBJ1-2 | TRBV6-2/TRBV6-3
TGTGCCATCAGTGAACTACAGGGGCAGGGAGAGACCCAGTACTTC | CAISELQGQGETQYF | . | TRBD1 | TRBJ2-5 | TRBV10-3
TGTGCCAGCGACAAGAACACTGAAGCTTTCTTT | CASDKNTEAFF | few | . | TRBJ1-1 | TRBV6-1
TGCAGTGCTAGAGCCCGGGACGGTAGGTACGAGCAGTACTTC | CSARARDGRYEQYF | few | . | TRBJ2-7 | TRBV20-1
TGTGCCAGCAGCAGGACTAGCGCGTTCACAGATACGCAGTATTTT | CASSRTSAFTDTQYF | many | TRBD2 | TRBJ2-3 | TRBV2
TGTGCCAGCAGCCTCTTAGGAAGGGACTACGAGCAGTACTTC | CASSLLGRDYEQYF | . | . | TRBJ2-7 | TRBV28